This record covers a single T cell receptor (beta chain). Its antigen remains undetermined. No much larger clone is present one base from it, and per-base qualities are unavailable. The data were taken from a study of cytomegalovirus exposure and HLA in healthy donors (dated by TCRdb to the late 2010s). Broadly, across the study: According to a later analysis, one platform produced both the 120 validation repertoires and the 666 repertoires of the first cohort. The study aimed to test whether cataloging public T cell receptors could reveal signatures of past pathogen exposure. The study combined high-throughput TCR immunosequencing, statistical association of individual TCRs with disease status, and machine learning to predict cytomegalovirus infection status. Besides the first cohort of roughly 660 subjects, a separate validation cohort made up of 120 different subjects was used.

The paper's findings and limits, for the study overall: The validation cohort had no HLA typing available for a later analysis, so co-occurrence within that cohort was assessed over all 120 or so repertoires. In both the original and validation cohorts, the classifier was reported to diagnose cytomegalovirus status with high specificity and sensitivity. A later analysis found that TCRs clustered in the first cohort also tended to co-occur in the 100 to 150 validation repertoires, with roughly 95% of cluster scores above 0. Across donors, most TCR sequences were observed very rarely, whereas some public TCRs were present in many individuals. A few of the identified cytomegalovirus-associated TCR beta chains were confirmed in vitro to be specific for cytomegalovirus antigens. The study gave a list of some 150 TCR beta chains associated with cytomegalovirus. It was suggested by the authors that the approach could potentially be generalized to other disease states and immunological phenotypes.

CDR1 and CDR2, looked up from the germline V gene (reference sequence), are LNHNV and YYDKDF. Reading from cysteine to phenylalanine, the CDR3 counts 13 amino acids. The sequence is cut down to CDR3 DNA, 39 bases in frame from base 1. V is pared back by 5 bases and J by 4 bases, with 11 bases lying between the germline termini. The donors were included in the validation cohort of some 120 subjects, a group kept apart from the roughly 690-subject first cohort. Receptor amplification or capture employed the immunoSEQ multiplex PCR assay. Under the source paper's analysis protocol: A statistical classification framework was developed to diagnose cytomegalovirus status using the catalog of TCR beta chain sequences. What TCRdb holds here is the immuneACCESS table cut down to in-frame rearrangements. Part of the clones is not present; checked against another copy, under half of the missing clones reflect an unresolved V gene, and the others are unexplained. D and trimming were read from the DNA, whereas the V and J calls and clone size are those reported in that table. The sample table lists tens of thousands of clones, about 95% of them with a count of one. Approximately 3.4% of the sample is held by the ten biggest clonotypes.

The V gene is TRBV15 and the J gene is TRBJ1-1, with the D gene too uncertain to name. The source is a man aged 18 to 30 in good health and CMV-seronegative. The sequenced sample was PBMCs. The CDR3 here reads CATSERRGTEAFF. The DNA reads as follows: TGTGCCACCAGCGAAAGGCGAGGCACTGAAGCTTTCTTT.